This T cell receptor (beta chain) was found in a study of blood T cell repertoires in COVID-19. Produced via immunoSEQ multiplex PCR; TCRdb's table is partial and in-frame only. Found here are under 60,000 clones, approximately 87% of them singletons; the top ten hold approximately 6%. This clone was observed once. The CDR3 contains 13 residues. Germline lookup yields CDR1 SNHLY and CDR2 FYNNEI. The germline V and J ends were trimmed by 6 bases and 4 bases, with 12 bases remaining between them. The Seattle patients joined while their infection was active and were tracked longitudinally afterward. This sequence joins TRBV2 and TRBJ1-2; no reliable D call. This TCR was sampled from a woman in her sixties or seventies with COVID-19, enrolled during active disease. The specimen was peripheral blood. In nucleotides, the CDR3 is TGTGCCAGCAGGTTTGGGAGATCCTATGGCTACACCTTC. Protein sequence: CASRFGRSYGYTF. Variable domain in full (rest from reference TRBV2 and TRBJ1-2): EPEVTQTPSHQVTQMGQEVILRCVPISNHLYFYWYRQILGQKVEFLVSFYNNEISEKSEIFDDQFSVERPDGSNFTLKIRSTKLEDSAMYFCASRFGRSYGYTFGSGTRLTVV.